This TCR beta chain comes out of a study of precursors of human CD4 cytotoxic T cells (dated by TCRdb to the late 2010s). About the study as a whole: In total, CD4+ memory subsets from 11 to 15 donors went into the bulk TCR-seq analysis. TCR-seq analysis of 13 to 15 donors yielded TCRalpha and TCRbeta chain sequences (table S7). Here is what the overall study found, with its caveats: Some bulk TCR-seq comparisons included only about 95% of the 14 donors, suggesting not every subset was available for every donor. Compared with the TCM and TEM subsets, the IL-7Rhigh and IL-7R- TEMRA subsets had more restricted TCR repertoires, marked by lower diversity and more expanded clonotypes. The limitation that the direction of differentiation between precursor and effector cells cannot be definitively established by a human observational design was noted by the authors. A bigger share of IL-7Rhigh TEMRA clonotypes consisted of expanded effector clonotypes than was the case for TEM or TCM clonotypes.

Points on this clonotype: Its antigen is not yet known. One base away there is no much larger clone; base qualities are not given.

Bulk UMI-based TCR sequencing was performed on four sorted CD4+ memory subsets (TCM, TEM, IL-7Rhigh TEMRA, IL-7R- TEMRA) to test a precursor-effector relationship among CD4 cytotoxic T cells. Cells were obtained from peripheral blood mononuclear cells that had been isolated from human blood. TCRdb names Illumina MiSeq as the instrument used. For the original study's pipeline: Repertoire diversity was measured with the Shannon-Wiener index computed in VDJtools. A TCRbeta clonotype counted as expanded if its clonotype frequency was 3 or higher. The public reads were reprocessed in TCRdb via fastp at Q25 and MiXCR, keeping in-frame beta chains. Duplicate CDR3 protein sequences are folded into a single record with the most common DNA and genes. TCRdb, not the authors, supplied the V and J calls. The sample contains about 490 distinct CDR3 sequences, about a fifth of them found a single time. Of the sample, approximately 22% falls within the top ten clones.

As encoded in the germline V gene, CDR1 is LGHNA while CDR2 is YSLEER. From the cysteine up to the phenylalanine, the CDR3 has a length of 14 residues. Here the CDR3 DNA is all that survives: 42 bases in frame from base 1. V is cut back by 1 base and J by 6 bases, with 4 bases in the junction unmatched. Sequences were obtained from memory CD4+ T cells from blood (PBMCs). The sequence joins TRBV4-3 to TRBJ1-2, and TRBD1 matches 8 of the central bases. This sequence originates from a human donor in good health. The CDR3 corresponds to CASSQVDRVDGYTF. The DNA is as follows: TGCGCCAGCAGCCAAGTGGACAGGGTGGATGGCTACACCTTC.